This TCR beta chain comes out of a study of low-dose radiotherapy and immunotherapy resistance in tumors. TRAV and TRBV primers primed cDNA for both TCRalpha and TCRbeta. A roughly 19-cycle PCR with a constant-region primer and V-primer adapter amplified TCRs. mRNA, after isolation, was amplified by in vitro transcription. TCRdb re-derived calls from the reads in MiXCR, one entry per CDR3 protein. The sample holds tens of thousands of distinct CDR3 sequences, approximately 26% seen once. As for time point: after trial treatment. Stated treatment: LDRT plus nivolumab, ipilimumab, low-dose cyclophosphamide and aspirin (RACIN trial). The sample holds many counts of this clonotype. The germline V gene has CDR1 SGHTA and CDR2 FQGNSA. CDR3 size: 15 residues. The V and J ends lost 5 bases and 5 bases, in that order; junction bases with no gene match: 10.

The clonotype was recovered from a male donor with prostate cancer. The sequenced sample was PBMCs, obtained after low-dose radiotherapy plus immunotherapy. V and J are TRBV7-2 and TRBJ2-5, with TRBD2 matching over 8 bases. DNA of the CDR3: TGTGCCAGCAGCCCACAAACGGGGGGGCGGGAGACCCAGTACTTC. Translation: CASSPQTGGRETQYF.